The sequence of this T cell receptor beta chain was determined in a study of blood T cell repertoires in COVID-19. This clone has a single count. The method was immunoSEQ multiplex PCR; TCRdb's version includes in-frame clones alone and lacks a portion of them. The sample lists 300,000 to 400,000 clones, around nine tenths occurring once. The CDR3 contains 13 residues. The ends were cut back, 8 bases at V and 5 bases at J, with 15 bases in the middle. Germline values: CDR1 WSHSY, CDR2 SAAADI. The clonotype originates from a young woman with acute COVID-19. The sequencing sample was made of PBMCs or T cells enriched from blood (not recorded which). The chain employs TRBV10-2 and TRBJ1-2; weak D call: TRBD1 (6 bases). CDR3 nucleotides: TGCGCCAGCGCTCCGGGACAACTATATGGCTACACCTTC. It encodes CASAPGQLYGYTF.